This note documents a single TCR beta chain sequence. Its antigen is currently unknown. This sample is drawn from a study of cytomegalovirus exposure and HLA in healthy donors. Study details: About 85 million unique TCR sequences came from HLA-typed donors in an early release.

The CDR3 contains 15 residues. CDR1 is SGHAT and CDR2 is FQNNGV in the germline V gene. The ends were cut back, 0 bases at V and 2 bases at J, with 11 bases in the middle. The primer mix had 60 Vbeta and 13 Jbeta primers. Sequencing was performed with immunoSEQ multiplex PCR; in TCRdb, only in-frame clones are kept and a portion is missing. The sample lists over 55,000 clones; around 87% were seen once. Overall study findings and caveats: A later analysis linked a missense variant in DCLRE1C to the trimming of TCR beta V and J genes. The study flagged 150 to 200 TCR beta chains as cytomegalovirus-associated. In vitro testing confirmed a few CMV-associated chains as specific for CMV antigens.

The clonotype originates from a man aged 18 to 29 in good health and CMV-seronegative. The J gene is TRBJ2-7, the V gene TRBV11-2; perhaps TRBD1 as D (5 bases). Sequencing was performed on PBMCs. The CDR3 DNA reads TGTGCCAGCAGCTTAGAGTACAGGTACCCCTACGAGCAGTACTTC. Translation gives CASSLEYRYPYEQYF.